This entry lists 7 T cell receptor beta chains sequenced from one sample in a study of post-analysis software for immune sequencing data (dated by TCRdb to 2014 to 2015). On the study overall, not on this receptor specifically: Significantly higher frequencies in patients than in controls were found for several TRBV segments, including TRBV5-6, TRBV5-1 and TRBV20-1.

The library was built by means of PCR. The instrument was an Illumina HiSeq 2500. Unique molecular identifiers were incorporated into TCR beta cDNA libraries to reduce PCR and sequencing biases. Using fastp trimming at Q25 and MiXCR clonotype assembly, TCRdb reanalyzed the public sequencing data and kept in-frame beta chains. Duplicate CDR3 protein sequences are folded into a single record with the most common DNA and genes. Recorded for this sample are hundreds of thousands of distinct CDR3 sequences; less than 35% of them occurred a single time. Together, the top ten hold 0.56% of the sample. Their antigens remain unidentified. The sample comprised blood. All receptors derive from a girl aged 10-17 years with multiple sclerosis.

This rearrangement joins TRBV28 to TRBJ2-4; possibly TRBD1 for D (6 bases). Germline CDR1 reads MDHEN; CDR2 reads SYDVKM. There are 17 residues in the CDR3. Trimming left V 7 bases short and J 3 bases short, with 22 bases between. This chain's CDR3 is CASTPQLGGEGKNIQYF. In DNA form, the CDR3 reads TGTGCCAGCACCCCACAGCTTGGGGGCGAGGGCAAAAACATTCAGTACTTC.

This clonotype has just a few counts. The gene calls are TRBV20-1 and TRBJ1-1; TRBD1 aligns across 7 bases. Trimming cost V 4 bases and J 1 base; bases outside gene matches: 3. Germline V gives CDR1 DFQATT, CDR2 SNEGSKA (reference sequence). The CDR3 totals 13 residues. The DNA of the CDR3 is TGCAGTGCTAAGGGACAGCCGAACACTGAAGCTTTCTTT. It encodes CSAKGQPNTEAFF.

Concerning this clonotype: This may arise from a read error, as a much more abundant clone is one base away. J is TRBJ2-5 and V is TRBV7-8, with D possibly TRBD2 on 6 matching bases. Germline CDR1 SGHVS, CDR2 FQNEAQ. This CDR3 comprises 15 residues. Trimming took off 5 bases at V and 9 bases at J, with 22 bases between the two ends. As DNA, the CDR3 is TGTGCCAGCAGCCTGAGCTCCGGGACTCGGGAGCCCCAGTACTTC. Its protein product is CASSLSSGTREPQYF.

A single count supports this clonotype. The rearrangement links TRBV7-2 to TRBJ2-3; 8 nucleotides match TRBD1. J was trimmed by 0 bases and V by 5 bases; bases with no gene match: 7. Germline assignment: CDR1 SGHTA and CDR2 FQGNSA. This CDR3 has 16 amino acids. DNA for the CDR3: TGTGCCAGCAGCCAACAGGGGGGTCTTAGCACAGATACGCAGTATTTT. This translates into CASSQQGGLSTDTQYF.

This clonotype was observed a handful of times. The chain has TRBV20-1 and TRBJ2-1; D gene uncertain. V was trimmed by 7 bases and J by 0 bases, leaving 10 bases between them. The CDR3 is 13 amino acids. CDR1 DFQATT and CDR2 SNEGSKA come from the germline V gene (reference sequence). The CDR3 DNA reads as TGCAGTGGCAGCCCCAGCTCCTACAATGAGCAGTTCTTC. Its protein product is CSGSPSSYNEQFF.

This clonotype was seen repeatedly, ten times or more. The V call is TRBV29-1, the J call TRBJ2-1; weak D call: TRBD2 (7 bases). The CDR3 totals 12 residues. CDR1 and CDR2 (germline): SQVTM, ANQGSEA. The chain's CDR3 is CSGGAGRNEQFF. The DNA of the CDR3 is TGCAGTGGGGGGGCAGGGCGAAATGAGCAGTTCTTC.

CDR3: CASSVTGTHEQYF. In DNA, the CDR3 is TGTGCCAGCAGTGTGACAGGGACCCACGAGCAGTACTTC. The genes are TRBV25-1 and TRBJ2-4; TRBD1 matches 7 bases. The assigned J gene may be wrong: the sequence end matches TRBJ2-7 better. From germline, CDR1 is MGHDK and CDR2 SYGVNS. The length of the CDR3 is 13 residues.